This T cell receptor beta chain was documented in a study of blood T cell repertoires in COVID-19. Overall study context: There were acute and convalescent COVID-19 samples, and they came from the United States, Italy and Spain.

The protocol was immunoSEQ multiplex PCR, while the TCRdb copy is restricted to in-frame clones and leaves out a portion. Among about 170,000 clones listed, around 88% were seen once. V was shortened by 5 bases and J by 9 bases, with 20 bases between the two germline ends. This CDR3 region has 15 residues. From germline, CDR1 is SGHAT and CDR2 FQDESV (reference sequence). Sequenced sample: peripheral blood. This rearrangement joins TRBV11-1 to TRBJ2-1; D possibly corresponds to TRBD2 (6 bases). This TCR was sampled from a woman in her sixties or seventies who had recovered from COVID-19. As DNA, the CDR3 is TGTGCCAGCAGCGCGGGGTTTCCGTTAGAGTCTGAGCAGTTCTTC. This encodes CASSAGFPLESEQFF.